The clone carrying this TCR beta chain was recorded many times. Antigen: not known. With the read ending 3 residues before the CDR3 end, the germline J gene is used to fill in that end. These data are taken from a study of T cell clonality in common variable immunodeficiency. Each donor provided about 5 to 8 ml of heparinized whole blood. General observations from the study: CVID subjects showed higher TCRbeta clonality than healthy controls. The cause of increased CVID clonality remains unclear without subpopulation sequencing.

CVID and control samples used equivalent genomic DNA input. TCRdb's table, derived via immunoSEQ multiplex PCR, lists solely in-frame clones and lacks some. This sample carries under 40,000 clones and no singletons, and 2.5% to 3.5% goes to the top ten. This CDR3 comprises 14 residues. The V gene's germline CDR1 is SGHTA and CDR2 FQGNSA. V lost 1 base and J lost 0, with 5 bases in between. The chain couples TRBV7-2 to TRBJ2-3; no definite D call. Material: peripheral blood mononuclear cells. This TCR came from a person aged 18-70 years in good health. CDR3 protein: CASSLELSTDTQYF. The part of the CDR3 DNA that was read is TGTGCCAGCAGCTTAGAACTTAGCACAGATACG.